These 2 T cell receptor beta chains originate from one sample sequenced in a study of cytomegalovirus exposure and HLA in healthy donors. Both 60 Vbeta primers and 13 Jbeta primers went into the PCR. Sequenced by immunoSEQ multiplex PCR; TCRdb stores in-frame clones only, minus some. The sample holds some 140,000 clones, 70% to 85% seen once. The specimen sequenced was PBMCs. These TCRs come from a man aged 35 to 55 in good health and CMV-seropositive.

This clone showed up just a few times. The genes are TRBV2 and TRBJ2-1; 12 nucleotides agree with TRBD1. The CDR3 covers 15 residues. CDR1 and CDR2 (germline): SNHLY, FYNNEI. V lost 6 bases, J lost 7 bases, and 7 bases stayed unmatched. The DNA of the CDR3 is TGTGCCAGCAGGCCCCGGGACAGGGGGCGGAATGAGCAGTTCTTC. Translating it yields CASRPRDRGRNEQFF.

CDR3 sequence: CASRPGAGGHEQYF. The CDR3 DNA is TGTGCCAGCAGGCCCGGGGCAGGGGGCCACGAGCAGTACTTC. This chain connects TRBV25-1 to TRBJ2-7, with 8 positions matching TRBD1. In germline, CDR1 is MGHDK, CDR2 SYGVNS. This CDR3 has 14 amino acids. Unmatched junction bases numbered 9, after V lost 6 bases and J lost 5 bases.